This TCR beta chain was documented in a study of T cells in Graves' hyperthyroidism and ophthalmopathy. V lost 4 bases and J 3 bases, leaving 10 bases between the germline ends. The germline gives CDR1 SGHRS, CDR2 YFSETQ. The CDR3 is 14 residues long. Amplified TCR beta CDR3 regions came from RNA transcripts. First-round RT-PCR with HTBI primers amplified the TCR CDR3 region. MiXCR, applied by TCRdb to the multiplex PCR reads, yields one record per CDR3 protein. Of hundreds of thousands of distinct CDR3 sequences in the sample, 45% are singletons; the top ten hold about 7%. This TCR came from an adult man with Graves' disease, either hyperthyroidism or ophthalmopathy (not recorded which). What was sequenced was peripheral blood or thyroid tissue (not recorded which). The gene calls are TRBV5-1 and TRBJ2-2; D may be TRBD2 (5 bases). The DNA for the CDR3 is TGCGCCAGCAGCCCTTACGGGGACACCGGGGAGCTGTTTTTT. Translating gives CASSPYGDTGELFF.